This T cell receptor beta chain was captured in a study of T cells after yellow fever vaccination. TCRdb recomputed calls from the 5' RACE reads with MiXCR, one row per CDR3 protein. The sample lists a few hundred thousand distinct CDR3 sequences, more than 8.5% seen once, with approximately 19% in the top ten. V was cut by 1 base and J by 14 bases, with 11 bases left in between. The CDR3 spans 12 residues. The receptor was isolated from a man between 18 and 35 years old who received the YFV17D yellow fever vaccine. This chain joins TRBV12-3 or TRBV12-4 and TRBJ1-4, with D possibly matching TRBD1 (6 bases). Source: PBMCs, taken on the day of the first yellow fever vaccination. This CDR3 is CASSLGRGALFF. In DNA form, the CDR3 reads TGTGCCAGCAGTTTAGGGAGGGGGGCCCTGTTTTTT.